This T cell receptor beta chain was captured in a study of blood T cell repertoires in COVID-19. Whole-study context: T cells, B-cell-depleted T cells, or PBMCs provided the cDNA or gDNA that served as material.

Original analysis: Reference gene primers were amplified, and this amplification served to estimate nucleated cell counts. Assay: immunoSEQ multiplex PCR; the TCRdb copy retains only in-frame clones and omits some. That table furnishes V, J and clone size, whereas the DNA furnished D and trimming. The sample consists of about 400,000 clones, approximately 86% of them appearing once. With V trimmed by 8 bases and J by 0 bases, 4 bases remained unmatched. CDR3 length: 13 residues. Source material: peripheral blood. The chain uses TRBV12-3 or TRBV12-4 and TRBJ2-7, with TRBD2 identical over 7 bases. The sequence was collected from a human donor in a cohort sampled during active COVID-19. The CDR3 loop is CASGRGSSYEQYF. For the CDR3, the DNA is TGTGCCAGCGGGCGGGGGTCCTCCTACGAGCAGTACTTC.